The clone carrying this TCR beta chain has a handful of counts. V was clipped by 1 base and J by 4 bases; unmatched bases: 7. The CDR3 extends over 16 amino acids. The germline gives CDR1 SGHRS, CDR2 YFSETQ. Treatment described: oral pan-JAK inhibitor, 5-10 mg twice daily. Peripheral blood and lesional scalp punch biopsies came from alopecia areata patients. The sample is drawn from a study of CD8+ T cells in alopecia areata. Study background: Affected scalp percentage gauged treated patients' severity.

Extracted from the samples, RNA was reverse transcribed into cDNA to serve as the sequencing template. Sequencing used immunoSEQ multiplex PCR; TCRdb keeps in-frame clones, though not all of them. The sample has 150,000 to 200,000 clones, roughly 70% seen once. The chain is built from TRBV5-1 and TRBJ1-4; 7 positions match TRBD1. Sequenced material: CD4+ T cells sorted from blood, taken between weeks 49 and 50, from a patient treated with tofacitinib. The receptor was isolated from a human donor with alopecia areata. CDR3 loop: CASSLSWTGYNEKLFF. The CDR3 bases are TGCGCCAGCAGCTTGTCCTGGACAGGCTATAATGAAAAACTGTTTTTT.